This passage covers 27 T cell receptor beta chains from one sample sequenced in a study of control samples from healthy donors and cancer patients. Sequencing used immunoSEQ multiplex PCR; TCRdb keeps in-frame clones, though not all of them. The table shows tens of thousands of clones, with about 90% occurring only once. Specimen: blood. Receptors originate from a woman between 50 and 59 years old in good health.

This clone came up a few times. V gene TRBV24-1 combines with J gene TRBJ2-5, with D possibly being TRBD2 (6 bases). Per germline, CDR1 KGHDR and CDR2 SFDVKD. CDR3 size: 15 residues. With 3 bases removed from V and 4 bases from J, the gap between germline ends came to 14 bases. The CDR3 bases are TGTGCCACCAGTGATCGGGGCACCGGGGGAGAGACCCAGTACTTC. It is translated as CATSDRGTGGETQYF.

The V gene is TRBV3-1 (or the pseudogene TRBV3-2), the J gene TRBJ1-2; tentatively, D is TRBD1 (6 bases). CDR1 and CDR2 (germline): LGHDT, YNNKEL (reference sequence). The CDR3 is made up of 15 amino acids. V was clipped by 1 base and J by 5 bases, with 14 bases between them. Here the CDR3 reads CASSQVSGAGYGYTF. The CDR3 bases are TGTGCCAGCAGCCAAGTATCAGGGGCCGGGTATGGCTACACCTTC.

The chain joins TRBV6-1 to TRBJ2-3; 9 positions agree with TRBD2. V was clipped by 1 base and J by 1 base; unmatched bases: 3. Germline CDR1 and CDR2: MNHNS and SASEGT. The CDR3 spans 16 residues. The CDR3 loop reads CASSEVASGGTDTQYF. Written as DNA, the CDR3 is TGTGCCAGCAGTGAAGTGGCTAGCGGGGGCACAGATACGCAGTATTTT.

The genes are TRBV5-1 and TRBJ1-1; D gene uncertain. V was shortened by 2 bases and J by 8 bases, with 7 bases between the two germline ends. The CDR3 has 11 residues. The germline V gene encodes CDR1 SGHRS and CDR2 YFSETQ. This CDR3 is CASSFGSEAFF. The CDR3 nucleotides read TGCGCCAGCAGCTTCGGGTCGGAAGCTTTCTTT.

CDR3 DNA sequence: TGTGCCAGCAGTTCCGCGCTGAACAGGGGGCGAAATGAGCAGTTCTTC. Translating it yields CASSSALNRGRNEQFF. The chain couples TRBV6-5 to TRBJ2-1; TRBD1 agrees at 9 bases. V dropped 4 bases and J dropped 7; count of bases not matched to a gene: 11. Germline V lookup: CDR1 MNHEY, CDR2 SVGAGI. The CDR3 has 16 amino acids.

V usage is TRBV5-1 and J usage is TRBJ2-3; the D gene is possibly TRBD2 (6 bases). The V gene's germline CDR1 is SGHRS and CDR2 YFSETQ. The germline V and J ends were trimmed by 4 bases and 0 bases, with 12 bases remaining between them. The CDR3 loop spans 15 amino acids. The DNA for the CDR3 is TGCGCCAGCAGCCCCGCTGGGACTAGCACAGATACGCAGTATTTT. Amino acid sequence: CASSPAGTSTDTQYF.

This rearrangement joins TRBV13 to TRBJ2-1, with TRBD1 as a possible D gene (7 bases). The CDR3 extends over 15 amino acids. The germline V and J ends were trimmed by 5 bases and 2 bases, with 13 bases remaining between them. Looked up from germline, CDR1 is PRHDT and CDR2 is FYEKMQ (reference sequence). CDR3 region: CASSVQGGAYNEQFF. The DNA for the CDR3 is TGTGCCAGCAGCGTCCAGGGGGGAGCCTACAATGAGCAGTTCTTC.

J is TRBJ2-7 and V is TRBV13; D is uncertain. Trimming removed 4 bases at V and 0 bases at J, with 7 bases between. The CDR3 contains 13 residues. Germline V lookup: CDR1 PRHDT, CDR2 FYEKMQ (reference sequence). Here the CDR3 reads CASSSPSSYEQYF. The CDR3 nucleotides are TGTGCCAGCAGCTCCCCCAGCTCCTACGAGCAGTACTTC.

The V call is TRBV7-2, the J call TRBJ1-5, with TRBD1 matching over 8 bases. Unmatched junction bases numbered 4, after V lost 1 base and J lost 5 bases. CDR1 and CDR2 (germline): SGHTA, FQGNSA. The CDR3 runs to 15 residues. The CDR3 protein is CASSLDGQGDQPQHF. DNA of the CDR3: TGTGCCAGCAGCTTAGATGGACAGGGCGATCAGCCCCAGCATTTT.

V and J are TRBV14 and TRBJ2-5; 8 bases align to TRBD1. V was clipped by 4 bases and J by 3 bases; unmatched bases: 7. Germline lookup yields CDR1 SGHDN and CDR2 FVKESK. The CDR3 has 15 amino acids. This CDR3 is CASSPRTGSKETQYF. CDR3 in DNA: TGTGCCAGCAGCCCCCGGACAGGGAGCAAAGAGACCCAGTACTTC.

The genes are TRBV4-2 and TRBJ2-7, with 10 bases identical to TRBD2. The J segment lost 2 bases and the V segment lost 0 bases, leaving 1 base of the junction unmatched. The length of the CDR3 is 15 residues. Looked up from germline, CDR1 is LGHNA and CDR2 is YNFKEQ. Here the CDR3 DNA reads TGTGCCAGCAGCCAAGATCTAGCGGGAGCCTACGAGCAGTACTTC. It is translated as CASSQDLAGAYEQYF.

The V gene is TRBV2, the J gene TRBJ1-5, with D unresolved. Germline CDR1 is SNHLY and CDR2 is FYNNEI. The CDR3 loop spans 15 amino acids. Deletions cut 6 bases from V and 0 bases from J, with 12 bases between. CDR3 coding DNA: TGTGCCAGCAGATCGGTTACGGATAGCAATCAGCCCCAGCATTTT. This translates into CASRSVTDSNQPQHF.

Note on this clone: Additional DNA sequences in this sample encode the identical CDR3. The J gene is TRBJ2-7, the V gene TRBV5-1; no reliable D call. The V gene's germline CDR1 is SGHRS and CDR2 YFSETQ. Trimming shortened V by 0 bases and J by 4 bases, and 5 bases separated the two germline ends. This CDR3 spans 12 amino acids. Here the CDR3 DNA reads TGCGCCAGCAGCTTGGCCTCATACGAGCAGTACTTC. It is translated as CASSLASYEQYF. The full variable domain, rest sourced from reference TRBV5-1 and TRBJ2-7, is KAGVTQTPRYLIKTRGQQVTLSCSPISGHRSVSWYQQTPGQGLQFLFEYFSETQRNKGNFPGRFSGRQFSNSRSEMNVSTLELGDSALYLCASSLASYEQYFGPGTRLTVT.

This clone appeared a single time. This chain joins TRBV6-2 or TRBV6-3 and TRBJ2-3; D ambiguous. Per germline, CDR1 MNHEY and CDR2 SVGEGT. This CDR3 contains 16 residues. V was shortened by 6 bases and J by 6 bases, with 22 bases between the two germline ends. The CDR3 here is CASSPVASSHRDTQYF. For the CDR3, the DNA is TGTGCCAGCAGCCCTGTAGCATCTTCGCATCGGGATACGCAGTATTTT.

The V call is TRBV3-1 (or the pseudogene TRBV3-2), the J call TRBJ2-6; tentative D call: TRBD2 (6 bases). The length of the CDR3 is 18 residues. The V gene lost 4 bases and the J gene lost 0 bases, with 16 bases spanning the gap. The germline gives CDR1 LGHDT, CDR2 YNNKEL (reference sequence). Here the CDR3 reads CASSPKREEVSGANVLTF. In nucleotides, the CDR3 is TGTGCCAGCAGCCCGAAAAGGGAGGAGGTCTCTGGGGCCAACGTCCTGACTTTC.

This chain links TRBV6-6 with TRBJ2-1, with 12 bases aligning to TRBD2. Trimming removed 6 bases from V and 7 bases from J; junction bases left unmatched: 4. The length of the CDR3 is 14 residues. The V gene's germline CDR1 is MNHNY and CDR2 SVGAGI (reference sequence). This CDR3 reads CASRLAGGLNEQFF. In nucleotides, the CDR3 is TGTGCCAGCAGGCTAGCGGGAGGGTTGAATGAGCAGTTCTTC.

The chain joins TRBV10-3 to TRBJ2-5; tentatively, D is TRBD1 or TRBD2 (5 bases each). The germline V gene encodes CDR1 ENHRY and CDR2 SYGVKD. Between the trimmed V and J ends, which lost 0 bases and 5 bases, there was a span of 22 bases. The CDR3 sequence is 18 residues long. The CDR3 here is CAISESIASGTGAETQYF. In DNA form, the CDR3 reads TGTGCCATCAGTGAGTCGATCGCCTCCGGGACCGGAGCGGAGACCCAGTACTTC.

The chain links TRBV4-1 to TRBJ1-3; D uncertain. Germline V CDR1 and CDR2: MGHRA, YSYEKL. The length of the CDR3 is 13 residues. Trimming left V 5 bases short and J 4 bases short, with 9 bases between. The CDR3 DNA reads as TGCGCCAGCAGCTTAAGATGGGGAAACACCATATATTTT. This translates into CASSLRWGNTIYF.

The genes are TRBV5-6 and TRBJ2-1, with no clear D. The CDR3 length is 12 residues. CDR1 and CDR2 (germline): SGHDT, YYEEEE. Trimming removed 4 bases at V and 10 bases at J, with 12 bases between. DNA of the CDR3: TGTGCCAGCAGCCCCTCCGGGTACGAGCAGTTCTTC. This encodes CASSPSGYEQFF.

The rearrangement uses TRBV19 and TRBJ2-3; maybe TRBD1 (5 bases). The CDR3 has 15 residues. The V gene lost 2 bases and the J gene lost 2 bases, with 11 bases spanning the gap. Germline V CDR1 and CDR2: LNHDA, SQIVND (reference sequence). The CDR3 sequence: CASSISGRDTDTQYF. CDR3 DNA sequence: TGTGCCAGTAGTATAAGTGGCAGGGACACAGATACGCAGTATTTT.

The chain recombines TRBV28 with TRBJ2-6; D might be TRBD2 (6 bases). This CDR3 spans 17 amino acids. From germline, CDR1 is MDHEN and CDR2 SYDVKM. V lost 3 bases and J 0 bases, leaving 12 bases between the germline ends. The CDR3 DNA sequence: TGTGCCAGCAGTTTTGGGACTTCTCTCTCTGGGGCCAACGTCCTGACTTTC. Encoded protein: CASSFGTSLSGANVLTF.

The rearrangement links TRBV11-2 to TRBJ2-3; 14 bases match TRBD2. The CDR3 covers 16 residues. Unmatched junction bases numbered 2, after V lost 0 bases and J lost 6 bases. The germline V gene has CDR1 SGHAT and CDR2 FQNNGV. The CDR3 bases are TGTGCCAGCAGCTTAGAGGGACTAGCGGGAGTCGATACGCAGTATTTT. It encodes CASSLEGLAGVDTQYF. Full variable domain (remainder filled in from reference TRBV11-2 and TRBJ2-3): EAGVAQSPRYKIIEKRQSVAFWCNPISGHATLYWYQQILGQGPKLLIQFQNNGVVDDSQLPKDRFSAERLKGVDSTLKIQPAKLEDSAVYLCASSLEGLAGVDTQYFGPGTRLTVL.

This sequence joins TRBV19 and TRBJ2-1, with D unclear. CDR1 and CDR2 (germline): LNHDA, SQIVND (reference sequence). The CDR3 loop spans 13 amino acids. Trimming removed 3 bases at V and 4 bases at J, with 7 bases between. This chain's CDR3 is CASSIPDYNEQFF. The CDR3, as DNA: TGTGCCAGTAGTATCCCGGATTACAATGAGCAGTTCTTC. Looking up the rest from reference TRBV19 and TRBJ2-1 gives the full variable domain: DGGITQSPKYLFRKEGQNVTLSCEQNLNHDAMYWYRQDPGQGLRLIYYSQIVNDFQKGDIAEGYSVSREKKESFPLTVTSAQKNPTAFYLCASSIPDYNEQFFGPGTRLTVL.

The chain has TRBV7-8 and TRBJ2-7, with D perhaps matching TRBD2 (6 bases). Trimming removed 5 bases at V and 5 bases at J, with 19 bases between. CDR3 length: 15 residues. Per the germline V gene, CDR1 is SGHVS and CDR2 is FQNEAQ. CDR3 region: CASSGWGRISDEQYF. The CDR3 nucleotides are TGTGCCAGCAGCGGCTGGGGGAGGATTTCAGACGAGCAGTACTTC.

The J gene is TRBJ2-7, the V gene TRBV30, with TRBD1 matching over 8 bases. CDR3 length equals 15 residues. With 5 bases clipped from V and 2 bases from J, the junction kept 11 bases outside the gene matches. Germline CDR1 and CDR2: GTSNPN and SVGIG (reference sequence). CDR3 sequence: CAWVSEGGQAYEQYF. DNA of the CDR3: TGTGCCTGGGTCTCCGAAGGGGGACAGGCCTACGAGCAGTACTTC.

The CDR3 region is CAWSSISGGGDTQYF. CDR3 nucleotide sequence: TGTGCCTGGAGTTCGATCAGCGGGGGGGGTGATACGCAGTATTTT. The V and J genes are TRBV30 and TRBJ2-3; the match to TRBD2 covers 10 bases. This CDR3 contains 15 residues. With V trimmed by 2 bases and J by 6 bases, 8 bases remained unmatched. CDR1 is GTSNPN, CDR2 SVGIG, per germline (reference sequence).

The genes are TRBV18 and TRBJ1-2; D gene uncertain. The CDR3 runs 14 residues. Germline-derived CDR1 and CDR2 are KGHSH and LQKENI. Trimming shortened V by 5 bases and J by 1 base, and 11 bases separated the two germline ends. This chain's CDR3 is CASSASGVNYGYTF. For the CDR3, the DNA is TGTGCCAGCTCAGCTTCAGGAGTTAACTATGGCTACACCTTC.